The 16 T cell receptor beta chains below were found in one sample sequenced in a study of T-cell reconstitution after alpha-beta-depleted transplantation in children. The authors prepared the TCRbeta library with unique molecular identifiers. TCRdb recomputed calls from the PCR reads with MiXCR, one row per CDR3 protein. The data show 380,000 or so distinct CDR3 sequences, about 14% seen once. The sample consisted of PBMCs, taken from the stem cell graft. The receptors derive from a human donor who donated a stem cell graft to a child with Fanconi anemia.

The V gene is TRBV5-1, the J gene TRBJ2-6; possibly TRBD1 for D (6 bases). The CDR3 is 14 residues long. Germline loops: CDR1 SGHRS, CDR2 YFSETQ. V gave up 6 bases and J gave up 3 bases, with 10 bases separating them. CDR3 sequence: CASNEGDGANVLTF. The CDR3 nucleotides read TGCGCCAGCAACGAGGGGGATGGGGCCAACGTCCTGACTTTC.

The V and J genes are TRBV4-3 and TRBJ1-1; D not resolved. CDR1 LGHNA and CDR2 YSLEER come from the germline V gene. V was trimmed by 0 bases and J by 0 bases, leaving 5 bases between them. The CDR3 loop spans 14 amino acids. Here the CDR3 reads CASSQEVLNTEAFF. In DNA, the CDR3 is TGCGCCAGCAGCCAAGAAGTCCTGAACACTGAAGCTTTCTTT.

This clonotype turned up a few times. The V call is TRBV9, the J call TRBJ1-6, with a possible D match to TRBD1 (5 bases). This CDR3 region has 14 residues. V lost 3 bases, J lost 7 bases, and 11 bases lay in between. Germline lookup yields CDR1 SGDLS and CDR2 YYNGEE. The CDR3 DNA follows: TGTGCCAGCAGCGGGGACGGAGGAAATTCACCCCTCCACTTT. Amino acids: CASSGDGGNSPLHF.

The chain links TRBV20-1 to TRBJ2-3; TRBD2 agrees at 9 bases. With V trimmed by 6 bases and J by 2 bases, 9 bases remained unmatched. There are 15 residues in the CDR3. CDR1 is DFQATT and CDR2 is SNEGSKA in the germline V gene (reference sequence). The CDR3 DNA is TGCAGTGCCGAGGCTTTAGCGGGGGCCACAGATACGCAGTATTTT. As protein: CSAEALAGATDTQYF.

This clonotype was counted between two and nine times. The J gene is TRBJ1-1, the V gene TRBV7-6, with 9 bases fitting TRBD1. CDR3 length: 14 residues. V lost 4 bases, J lost 5 bases, and 5 bases stayed unmatched. Germline-derived CDR1 and CDR2 are SGHVS and FNYEAQ. The CDR3: CASSSTGGRTEAFF. In DNA, the CDR3 is TGTGCCAGCAGCTCTACAGGGGGCAGGACTGAAGCTTTCTTT.

The table lists this clonotype with many counts. The chain joins TRBV4-3 to TRBJ1-4; 7 bases match TRBD1. The germline CDR1 and CDR2 sequences are LGHNA and YSLEER. The V gene end was trimmed by 0 bases and the J gene end by 10 bases; junction bases not matched to a gene: 8. CDR3 length: 15 residues. Here the CDR3 DNA reads TGCGCCAGCAGCCAAGACGACAGGGTGGGAGGAAAACTGTTTTTT. Translation gives CASSQDDRVGGKLFF.

CDR3 bases: TGTGCCAGCAGTCCCCCAACAGGGCGGATGGCCATTCAGTACTTC. Translating gives CASSPPTGRMAIQYF. The rearrangement uses TRBV28 and TRBJ2-4; possibly TRBD1 for D (6 bases). CDR3 length: 15 residues. Deletions cut 5 bases from V and 9 bases from J, with 20 bases between. Germline CDR1 MDHEN, CDR2 SYDVKM.

This clonotype has just one count. Compared with germline, one end of the junction differs, possibly owing to a read error. This chain connects TRBV3-1 to TRBJ2-4; TRBD1 aligns across 8 bases. CDR3 length: 15 amino acids. CDR1 and CDR2 (germline): LGHDT, YNNKEL (reference sequence). The CDR3 region is CATSQDAGGANIQYF. CDR3 sequence (DNA): TGTGCCACCAGCCAAGATGCAGGGGGCGCGAACATTCAGTACTTC.

This clonotype was counted a few times. The V call is TRBV20-1, the J call TRBJ2-1, with D unclear. V was cut by 3 bases and J by 5 bases, with 14 bases left in between. This CDR3 contains 14 residues. The germline CDR1 and CDR2 sequences are DFQATT and SNEGSKA (reference sequence). CDR3 region: CSARTRALHNEQFF. CDR3 nucleotides: TGCAGTGCTAGGACCCGGGCCCTTCACAATGAGCAGTTCTTC.

This clonotype was detected ten times or more. The chain has TRBV29-1 and TRBJ2-3, with D perhaps matching TRBD1 (7 bases). CDR3 size: 14 residues. The ends were cut back, 2 bases at V and 6 bases at J, with 15 bases in the middle. Germline V gene lookup returns CDR1 SQVTM and CDR2 ANQGSEA. The CDR3 nucleotides are TGCAGCGTTGAATTGATGACAGGGAGGGATACGCAGTATTTT. Encoded protein: CSVELMTGRDTQYF.

Regarding this clonotype: A much larger clone differs from this one at a single base, so this may be a read error. The CDR3 end shows no conserved phenylalanine or tryptophan, and so a read error is likely. The CDR3 DNA follows: TGCGCCAGCAAAGAGCGGGGGGGCCCCTACGAGCAGTACTAC. Translated: CASKERGGPYEQYY. The rearrangement links TRBV5-1 to TRBJ2-7, with TRBD2 identical over 10 bases. Germline V gene sequence: CDR1 SGHRS, CDR2 YFSETQ. CDR3 length equals 14 residues. The V segment lost 6 bases and the J segment 2 bases; nucleotides outside the gene matches: 5.

This clonotype was detected many times. V usage is TRBV20-1 and J usage is TRBJ1-2; D remains ambiguous. CDR1 and CDR2 (germline): DFQATT, SNEGSKA (reference sequence). This CDR3 has 13 residues. Between the trimmed V and J ends, which lost 6 bases and 7 bases, there was a span of 18 bases. The CDR3 loop reads CSAPRKGSAGYTF. The CDR3 DNA is TGCAGTGCCCCCCGAAAAGGTTCAGCTGGCTACACCTTC.

The chain links TRBV11-2 to TRBJ2-7; possible D gene TRBD1, 6 bases. The CDR3 has 14 amino acids. The V end lost 3 bases, the J end lost 2 bases, and 11 bases lay between the germline ends. The germline gives CDR1 SGHAT, CDR2 FQNNGV. Here the CDR3 DNA reads TGTGCCAGCAGCTTTTGGACAGAGGCCTACGAGCAGTACTTC. Protein: CASSFWTEAYEQYF.

This clonotype was seen more than once but under ten times. The chain combines TRBV6-5 with TRBJ1-3, with 9 bases lining up with TRBD1. V was clipped by 6 bases and J by 1 base; unmatched bases: 7. CDR3 length: 16 amino acids. Germline-derived CDR1 and CDR2 are MNHEY and SVGAGI. The CDR3 protein is CASSRGTGRSGNTIYF. DNA for the CDR3: TGTGCCAGCAGCCGCGGGACAGGGCGGTCTGGAAACACCATATATTTT.

This clonotype has just a few counts. The chain joins TRBV5-1 to TRBJ2-3; weak D call: TRBD2 (5 bases). The germline CDR1 and CDR2 sequences are SGHRS and YFSETQ. CDR3 length: 14 amino acids. V was shortened by 6 bases and J by 0 bases, with 11 bases between the two germline ends. For the CDR3, the DNA is TGCGCCAGCACCCAAGGGAGTAGCACAGATACGCAGTATTTT. This sequence encodes CASTQGSSTDTQYF.

The chain couples TRBV20-1 to TRBJ1-1; 7 positions agree with TRBD1. This CDR3 is 12 amino acids long. The junction had 4 bases not matched to a gene; V was cut back by 3 bases and J by 6 bases. The germline gives CDR1 DFQATT, CDR2 SNEGSKA (reference sequence). The CDR3 sequence: CSASLTGSEAFF. The DNA for the CDR3 is TGCAGTGCTAGCTTGACAGGGTCTGAAGCTTTCTTT.